Listed here are 32 T cell receptor beta chains from one sample, sequenced in a study of blood T cell repertoires in COVID-19. Generated by immunoSEQ multiplex PCR, the TCRdb table keeps only in-frame clones and is missing some. The sample yields about 210,000 clones, more than 80% seen once. Sample: PBMCs or T cells enriched from blood (not recorded which). Source of these receptors: a man aged 35-49 years who had recovered from COVID-19.

The chain has TRBV5-1 and TRBJ2-2; maybe TRBD2 (6 bases). Per germline, CDR1 SGHRS and CDR2 YFSETQ. The CDR3 runs 14 residues. V dropped 4 bases and J dropped 7 bases, with 14 bases sitting between them. The CDR3 DNA reads TGCGCCAGCAGCCCGGGAGAAGAAGGCGGGGAGCTGTTTTTT. Its protein product is CASSPGEEGGELFF.

The chain combines TRBV5-1 with TRBJ2-3, with 10 bases matching TRBD2. This CDR3 comprises 16 residues. Germline trimming cut 0 bases from V and 9 bases from J; bases unmatched to any gene: 10. CDR1 and CDR2 from the germline V gene are SGHRS and YFSETQ. The CDR3 reads CASSLASGRAGDTQYF. In DNA, the CDR3 is TGCGCCAGCAGCTTGGCGAGCGGGAGGGCCGGTGACACGCAGTATTTT.

The chain joins TRBV2 to TRBJ2-2; perhaps TRBD2 as D (5 bases). V was trimmed by 4 bases and J by 4 bases, leaving 13 bases between them. This CDR3 comprises 15 residues. CDR1 is SNHLY, CDR2 FYNNEI, per germline. The CDR3 DNA reads TGTGCCAGCAGTGTCGCCGGGATGGGCACCGGGGAGCTGTTTTTT. Its protein is CASSVAGMGTGELFF.

V and J are TRBV30 and TRBJ2-7; no firm D call. The CDR3 is made up of 12 amino acids. The germline gives CDR1 GTSNPN, CDR2 SVGIG (reference sequence). V lost 3 bases and J lost 5, with 11 bases in between. CDR3 bases: TGTGCCTGGAGGGGCCAGGTCAACGAGCAGTACTTC. This sequence encodes CAWRGQVNEQYF.

CDR3 bases: TGTGCCAGCAGCTTAACGGGGGATCAGCCCCAGCATTTT. It translates to CASSLTGDQPQHF. The V and J genes are TRBV5-5 and TRBJ1-5; weak D call: TRBD1 (5 bases). This CDR3 contains 13 residues. V lost 2 bases, J lost 5 bases, and 8 bases lay in between. CDR1 and CDR2 (germline): SGHKS, YYEKEE (reference sequence).

The V and J genes are TRBV9 and TRBJ2-1; TRBD2 matches at 9 bases. The CDR3 runs 16 residues. Germline-derived CDR1 and CDR2 are SGDLS and YYNGEE. V was pared by 0 bases and J by 5 bases, with 6 bases of the junction left unmatched. The CDR3 here is CASSVVPASGNNEQFF. CDR3 nucleotide sequence: TGTGCCAGCAGCGTAGTTCCGGCTAGCGGGAACAATGAGCAGTTCTTC.

The V call is TRBV29-1, the J call TRBJ2-5; tentatively, D is TRBD2 (6 bases). Trimming shortened V by 4 bases and J by 3 bases, and 12 bases separated the two germline ends. Germline V gives CDR1 SQVTM, CDR2 ANQGSEA. This CDR3 contains 13 residues. In DNA form, the CDR3 reads TGCAGCGTTGTCCCGGAGGGCAAAGAGACCCAGTACTTC. This codes for CSVVPEGKETQYF.

V usage is TRBV12-5 and J usage is TRBJ1-5; D not resolved. This CDR3 is 14 amino acids long. Germline CDR1 reads LGHNT; CDR2 reads FRNRAP. Trimming took 1 base from V and 2 from J, leaving 6 bases between them. CDR3 loop: CASGLGAGNQPQHF. The CDR3, as DNA: TGTGCTAGTGGTTTGGGGGCAGGCAATCAGCCCCAGCATTTT.

The V and J genes are TRBV2 and TRBJ2-3; no clear D gene. This CDR3 has 13 residues. Between the trimmed V and J ends, which lost 8 bases and 4 bases, there was a span of 13 bases. In germline, CDR1 is SNHLY, CDR2 FYNNEI. The CDR3 loop is CASVGASPDTQYF. DNA of the CDR3: TGTGCCAGCGTTGGAGCCAGTCCAGATACGCAGTATTTT.

This chain uses TRBV30 with TRBJ1-5, with TRBD1 matching 10 bases. Germline trimming cut 2 bases from V and 3 bases from J; bases unmatched to any gene: 4. The CDR3 consists of 15 residues. CDR1 is GTSNPN, CDR2 SVGIG, per germline (reference sequence). The CDR3: CAWSRQGAVNQPQHF. The CDR3 nucleotides read TGTGCCTGGAGTCGACAGGGGGCAGTCAATCAGCCCCAGCATTTT.

The CDR3 protein is CSVSPTGGIGEQYF. The CDR3 DNA reads as TGCAGCGTTTCCCCGACAGGGGGGATCGGGGAGCAGTACTTC. The J gene is TRBJ2-7, the V gene TRBV29-1, with 9 bases matching TRBD1. The junction had 12 bases not matched to a gene; V was cut back by 5 bases and J by 7 bases. Germline lookup yields CDR1 SQVTM and CDR2 ANQGSEA. This CDR3 has 14 residues.

This clone was detected a few times. The chain carries TRBV5-1 and TRBJ2-5, with TRBD1 matching 8 bases. With 10 bases clipped from V and 3 bases from J, the junction kept 8 bases outside the gene matches. The CDR3 contains 13 residues. CDR1 and CDR2 (germline): SGHRS, YFSETQ. The CDR3 protein is CASTPQGEETQYF. The CDR3 bases are TGCGCCTCGACCCCACAGGGGGAAGAGACCCAGTACTTC.

This chain joins TRBV14 and TRBJ1-2; no clear D gene. The germline V gene has CDR1 SGHDN and CDR2 FVKESK. The V end lost 1 base, the J end lost 2 bases, and 8 bases lay between the germline ends. The CDR3 is made up of 14 amino acids. CDR3 nucleotides: TGTGCCAGCAGCCAAGTGACAATGAACTATGGCTACACCTTC. Its protein is CASSQVTMNYGYTF.

The chain couples TRBV7-3 to TRBJ1-2, with a weak D call TRBD1 (6 bases). Trimming removed 7 bases at V and 4 bases at J, with 22 bases between. The CDR3 sequence is 16 residues long. CDR1 and CDR2 (germline): SGHTA, FQGTGA. For the CDR3, the DNA is TGTGCCAGCAACCAACCGGGGGGGCATGGCGGCTATGGCTACACCTTC. It specifies CASNQPGGHGGYGYTF.

The chain employs TRBV29-1 and TRBJ2-1, with TRBD2 as a possible D gene (6 bases). This CDR3 region has 17 residues. Germline-derived CDR1 and CDR2 are SQVTM and ANQGSEA. V was shortened by 3 bases and J by 0 bases, with 18 bases between the two germline ends. The CDR3, as DNA: TGCAGCGTTGACCCGCTAGGTGGGACTCACTCCTACAATGAGCAGTTCTTC. Translating gives CSVDPLGGTHSYNEQFF.

This clone was recorded at least ten times. Different DNA sequences within this sample yield the same CDR3. Written as DNA, the CDR3 is TGTGCCTGGAGTGCGGGGAGCAATCAGCCCCAGCATTTT. Translating gives CAWSAGSNQPQHF. V is TRBV30 and J is TRBJ1-5; no definite D call. The CDR3 runs 13 residues. The V gene's germline CDR1 is GTSNPN and CDR2 SVGIG (reference sequence). Trimming took 1 base from V and 1 from J, leaving 5 bases between them.

The chain joins TRBV6-5 to TRBJ1-2, with D hard to call. CDR3 length equals 11 residues. The ends were cut back, 6 bases at V and 4 bases at J, with 6 bases in the middle. Germline CDR1 MNHEY, CDR2 SVGAGI. The CDR3 here is CASSSSYGYTF. The CDR3 region has the DNA TGTGCCAGCAGCTCTTCCTATGGCTACACCTTC.

The chain carries TRBV5-6 and TRBJ2-7; 7 bases fit TRBD1. The V gene's germline CDR1 is SGHDT and CDR2 YYEEEE. Trimming took 4 bases from V and 5 from J; bases not matched to a gene: 9. The CDR3 covers 14 residues. The chain's CDR3 is CASSTPGQTHEQYF. In nucleotides, the CDR3 is TGTGCCAGCAGCACCCCGGGACAGACCCACGAGCAGTACTTC.

This chain joins TRBV5-4 and TRBJ2-5, with D possibly being TRBD2 (6 bases). Trimming pared 4 bases from V and 2 bases from J, leaving 12 bases between. CDR1 SGHNT and CDR2 YYREEE come from the germline V gene (reference sequence). The CDR3 is 14 amino acids. CDR3 protein: CASSRPGLQETQYF. CDR3 sequence (DNA): TGTGCCAGCAGCCGACCGGGACTTCAAGAGACCCAGTACTTC.

The chain has TRBV14 and TRBJ1-3; TRBD1 agrees at 7 bases. The ends lost 4 bases at V and 2 bases at J; junction bases unmatched: 11. This CDR3 is built from 17 residues. From germline, CDR1 is SGHDN and CDR2 FVKESK. The chain's CDR3 is CASSLHLTGTAGNTIYF. The DNA for the CDR3 is TGTGCCAGCAGCCTCCACTTGACAGGGACGGCTGGAAACACCATATATTTT.

CDR3 region: CASRPRGTLPRREQYF. As DNA, the CDR3 is TGTGCCAGTAGGCCGCGGGGGACTCTCCCACGTCGGGAGCAGTACTTC. The V gene is TRBV19, the J gene TRBJ2-7; TRBD2 agrees at 7 bases. V shed 6 bases and J 7 bases; nucleotides not matched to a gene: 18. CDR1 is LNHDA and CDR2 is SQIVND in the germline V gene (reference sequence). The CDR3 sequence is 16 residues long.

The chain is built from TRBV2 and TRBJ2-4; 11 bases line up with TRBD2. Trimming cost V 6 bases and J 1 base; bases outside gene matches: 5. The germline CDR1 and CDR2 sequences are SNHLY and FYNNEI. CDR3 size: 16 residues. DNA of the CDR3: TGTGCCAGCAGCTCACTAGCGGGGGTTGCCAAAAACATTCAGTACTTC. Protein product: CASSSLAGVAKNIQYF. Using reference TRBV2 and TRBJ2-4 for the parts outside the CDR3, the full variable domain is EPEVTQTPSHQVTQMGQEVILRCVPISNHLYFYWYRQILGQKVEFLVSFYNNEISEKSEIFDDQFSVERPDGSNFTLKIRSTKLEDSAMYFCASSSLAGVAKNIQYFGAGTRLSVL.

This clone was seen only a few times. The J gene is TRBJ1-3, the V gene TRBV13; tentatively, D is TRBD1 (5 bases). Trimming took off 2 bases at V and 4 bases at J, with 18 bases between the two ends. CDR3 size: 17 residues. In germline, CDR1 is PRHDT, CDR2 FYEKMQ (reference sequence). CDR3: CASSLPTGTRAGNTIYF. The CDR3 nucleotides read TGTGCCAGCAGCTTACCCACCGGGACTCGGGCAGGAAACACCATATATTTT.

The CDR3 sequence: CASREGGRNTEAFF. CDR3 sequence (DNA): TGTGCCAGCCGAGAGGGGGGGCGGAACACTGAAGCTTTCTTT. The chain uses TRBV19 and TRBJ1-1; the D gene is possibly TRBD1 (6 bases). The germline V gene has CDR1 LNHDA and CDR2 SQIVND (reference sequence). The germline V and J ends were trimmed by 9 bases and 1 base, with 15 bases remaining between them. This CDR3 has 14 amino acids.

This chain links TRBV7-8 with TRBJ2-1, with 9 nucleotides matching TRBD1. The CDR3 has 16 amino acids. Germline assignment: CDR1 SGHVS and CDR2 FQNEAQ. V dropped 2 bases and J dropped 5; count of bases not matched to a gene: 7. The DNA of the CDR3 is TGTGCCAGCAGCTTAAGGGTGGGACAGGGAAACAATGAGCAGTTCTTC. Its protein is CASSLRVGQGNNEQFF.

J is TRBJ2-1 and V is TRBV4-1, with 7 bases aligning to TRBD2. Germline V gene data show CDR1 as MGHRA and CDR2 as YSYEKL. This CDR3 spans 14 amino acids. The V gene end was trimmed by 3 bases and the J gene end by 8 bases; junction bases not matched to a gene: 7. The CDR3 sequence: CASSHRTRDHEQFF. CDR3 coding DNA: TGCGCCAGCAGCCATAGGACTAGGGACCATGAGCAGTTCTTC.

This clone was counted once. The chain uses TRBV5-1 and TRBJ1-2; tentatively, D is TRBD1 (6 bases). The CDR3 has 16 residues. V lost 6 bases and J lost 6, with 24 bases in between. CDR1 SGHRS and CDR2 YFSETQ come from the germline V gene. The CDR3 here is CASNRAGGANSDGYTF. Here the CDR3 DNA reads TGCGCCAGCAATCGGGCTGGGGGGGCGAACTCTGATGGCTACACCTTC. Full variable domain (remainder filled in from reference TRBV5-1 and TRBJ1-2): KAGVTQTPRYLIKTRGQQVTLSCSPISGHRSVSWYQQTPGQGLQFLFEYFSETQRNKGNFPGRFSGRQFSNSRSEMNVSTLELGDSALYLCASNRAGGANSDGYTFGSGTRLTVV.

This chain connects TRBV10-3 to TRBJ2-7, with unresolved D. Trimming cost V 6 bases and J 9 bases, with 15 bases left between them. The CDR3 is 12 amino acids. The germline gives CDR1 ENHRY, CDR2 SYGVKD. CDR3 sequence (DNA): TGTGCCATCAGCTCCTCCGACTCGGGGCAGTACTTC. Translating it yields CAISSSDSGQYF.

V usage is TRBV5-1 and J usage is TRBJ2-6, with a weak D call TRBD2 (6 bases). Germline-derived CDR1 and CDR2 are SGHRS and YFSETQ. With 4 bases removed from V and 3 bases from J, the gap between germline ends came to 14 bases. The CDR3 runs to 16 residues. The CDR3 coding sequence is TGCGCCAGCAGCCCCAAAGCGGGTGGTGGGGCCAACGTCCTGACTTTC. It codes for CASSPKAGGGANVLTF.

Only a few counts were recorded for this clone. The chain recombines TRBV9 with TRBJ2-1; D not certain. Deletions cut 3 bases from V and 8 bases from J, with 9 bases between. Germline V CDR1 and CDR2: SGDLS, YYNGEE. This CDR3 has 12 amino acids. The CDR3 DNA follows: TGTGCCAGCAGCGACTATGGTCATGAGCAGTTCTTC. Its translation is CASSDYGHEQFF.

The J gene is TRBJ1-5, the V gene TRBV29-1, with D possibly TRBD1 on 6 matching bases. In germline, CDR1 is SQVTM, CDR2 ANQGSEA. The CDR3 consists of 14 residues. Trimming stripped 5 bases from V and 4 bases from J, with 15 bases between. The CDR3 DNA is TGCAGCGTTCTCCAGGGGAGGGGGAATCAGCCCCAGCATTTT. It codes for CSVLQGRGNQPQHF.

This clone has a handful of counts. The rearrangement links TRBV7-3 to TRBJ2-7, with 7 bases fitting TRBD2. Germline V gene sequence: CDR1 SGHTA, CDR2 FQGTGA. This CDR3 is 15 amino acids long. Losses at the gene ends were 2 bases for V and 0 bases for J; bases not matched to a gene: 4. The DNA of the CDR3 is TGTGCCAGCAGCTTAGGGGCGGGAGCCTCCTACGAGCAGTACTTC. Its translation is CASSLGAGASYEQYF. Full variable domain (missing parts from reference TRBV7-3 and TRBJ2-7): GAGVSQTPSNKVTEKGKYVELRCDPISGHTALYWYRQSLGQGPEFLIYFQGTGAADDSGLPNDRFFAVRPEGSVSTLKIQRTERGDSAVYLCASSLGAGASYEQYFGPGTRLTVT.